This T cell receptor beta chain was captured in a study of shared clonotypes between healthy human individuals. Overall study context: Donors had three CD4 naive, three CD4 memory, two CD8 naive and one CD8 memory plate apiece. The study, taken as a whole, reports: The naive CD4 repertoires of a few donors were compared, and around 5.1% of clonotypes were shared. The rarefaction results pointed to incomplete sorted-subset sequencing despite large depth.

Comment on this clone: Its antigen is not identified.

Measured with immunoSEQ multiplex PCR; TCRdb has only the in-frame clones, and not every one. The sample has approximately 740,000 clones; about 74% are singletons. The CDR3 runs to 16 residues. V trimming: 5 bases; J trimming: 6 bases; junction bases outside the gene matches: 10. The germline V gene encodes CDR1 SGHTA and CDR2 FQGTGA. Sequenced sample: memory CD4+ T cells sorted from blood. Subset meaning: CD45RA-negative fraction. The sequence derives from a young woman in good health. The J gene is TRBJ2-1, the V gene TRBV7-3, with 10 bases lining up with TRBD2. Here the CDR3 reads CASSPSGRSIGNEQFF. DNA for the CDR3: TGTGCCAGCAGCCCTAGCGGGAGATCGATTGGCAATGAGCAGTTCTTC.